These 20 T cell receptor beta chains came from one sample sequenced in a study of blood T cells in healthy people across ages. With a J-beta primer mix and a sample-barcoded 5' primer, a second PCR ran roughly 6 to 11 cycles. TCRdb re-called the 5' RACE reads through MiXCR, storing one row per CDR3 protein. The sample holds hundreds of thousands of distinct CDR3 sequences, approximately 60% seen once. Input material: blood. These receptors all come from a man in his forties or fifties in good health.

This clonotype was counted a few times. The chain uses TRBV4-2 and TRBJ2-6, with D perhaps TRBD1 or TRBD2 (5 bases each). V lost 4 bases and J lost 4, with 14 bases in between. CDR1 and CDR2 from the germline V gene are LGHNA and YNFKEQ. The CDR3 sequence is 16 residues long. This CDR3 reads CASSPLWGRGANVLTF. CDR3 DNA sequence: TGTGCCAGCAGCCCTTTGTGGGGGAGAGGGGCCAACGTCCTGACTTTC.

The chain joins TRBV5-4 to TRBJ1-2; 7 nucleotides agree with TRBD1. The length of the CDR3 is 14 residues. After removal of 3 bases from V and 8 bases from J, the junction contained 10 bases not matched to a gene. Germline V gives CDR1 SGHNT, CDR2 YYREEE (reference sequence). The CDR3 DNA follows: TGTGCCAGCAGCTCCAATACAGGGGACTTAGGCTACACCTTC. The encoded protein is CASSSNTGDLGYTF.

This clonotype came up a few times. CDR3 coding DNA: TGTGCCAGCAGTTTAGCTCTAGCGGGAAGGGCTCAAGAGACCCAGTACTTC. It encodes CASSLALAGRAQETQYF. The genes are TRBV12-3 or TRBV12-4 and TRBJ2-5; 9 nucleotides line up with TRBD2. CDR3 size: 17 residues. Trimming cost V 0 bases and J 2 bases; bases outside gene matches: 7.

This clonotype was picked up one time. This chain connects TRBV10-2 to TRBJ2-5; 10 positions match TRBD2. Trimming cost V 2 bases and J 5 bases; bases outside gene matches: 5. The CDR3 is made up of 15 amino acids. Germline V gives CDR1 WSHSY, CDR2 SAAADI. The CDR3 is CASSESGRAGETQYF. In DNA, the CDR3 is TGCGCCAGCAGTGAGAGCGGGAGGGCCGGGGAGACCCAGTACTTC.

J is TRBJ2-4 and V is TRBV11-1; D possibly corresponds to TRBD2 (5 bases). The assigned J gene may be wrong: the sequence end matches TRBJ2-5 better. The CDR3 contains 15 residues. CDR1 is SGHAT and CDR2 is FQDESV in the germline V gene (reference sequence). CDR3 sequence: CASSSRDPPGETQYF. The CDR3 DNA reads TGTGCCAGCAGCTCCAGAGACCCCCCGGGGGAGACCCAGTACTTC.

This clonotype was picked up a small number of times. This rearrangement joins TRBV5-1 to TRBJ2-1; 7 nucleotides line up with TRBD2. The length of the CDR3 is 14 residues. Germline trimming cut 0 bases from V and 7 bases from J; bases unmatched to any gene: 4. In germline, CDR1 is SGHRS, CDR2 YFSETQ. The CDR3 sequence is CASSLDVGGNEQFF. The CDR3 DNA reads as TGCGCCAGCAGCTTGGATGTGGGGGGGAATGAGCAGTTCTTC. Based on the CDR3 plus reference TRBV5-1 and TRBJ2-1, the full variable domain is KAGVTQTPRYLIKTRGQQVTLSCSPISGHRSVSWYQQTPGQGLQFLFEYFSETQRNKGNFPGRFSGRQFSNSRSEMNVSTLELGDSALYLCASSLDVGGNEQFFGPGTRLTVL.

V and J are TRBV12-3 or TRBV12-4 and TRBJ2-1; 13 nucleotides line up with TRBD2. After removal of 4 bases from V and 8 bases from J, the junction contained 8 bases not matched to a gene. The CDR3 is made up of 16 amino acids. The CDR3 nucleotides read TGTGCCAGCAGTTCTAGGACTAGCGGGGGAGTTTATGAGCAGTTCTTC. This encodes CASSSRTSGGVYEQFF.

This chain joins TRBV28 and TRBJ1-6; a weak D match, TRBD1 (5 bases). Trimming took off 6 bases at V and 5 bases at J, with 17 bases between the two ends. Per the germline V gene, CDR1 is MDHEN and CDR2 is SYDVKM. CDR3 length equals 16 residues. The CDR3 reads CASSPNLPGDNSPLHF. In DNA, the CDR3 is TGTGCCAGCAGCCCTAACCTTCCGGGGGATAATTCACCCCTCCACTTT. Complete variable domain (other parts from reference TRBV28 and TRBJ1-6): DVKVTQSSRYLVKRTGEKVFLECVQDMDHENMFWYRQDPGLGLRLIYFSYDVKMKEKGDIPEGYSVSREKKERFSLILESASTNQTSMYLCASSPNLPGDNSPLHFGNGTRLTVT.

The rearrangement uses TRBV5-1 and TRBJ2-5; 12 bases line up with TRBD2. Losses at the gene ends were 4 bases for V and 0 bases for J; bases not matched to a gene: 4. The CDR3 is 16 amino acids. Germline CDR1 and CDR2: SGHRS and YFSETQ. The CDR3 DNA reads TGCGCCAGCAGCCCCGGACTAGCGGGATACCAAGAGACCCAGTACTTC. Amino acids: CASSPGLAGYQETQYF.

Only one count was recorded for this clonotype. V is TRBV4-1 and J is TRBJ2-7; D call uncertain. The germline gives CDR1 MGHRA, CDR2 YSYEKL. The CDR3 covers 13 residues. V lost 0 bases to trimming and J lost 9 bases, with 12 bases between them. CDR3 loop: CASSQDRSWGQYF. Written as DNA, the CDR3 is TGCGCCAGCAGCCAAGATAGGTCCTGGGGGCAGTACTTC.

The chain recombines TRBV5-1 with TRBJ2-6, with D uncertain. Germline CDR1 is SGHRS and CDR2 is YFSETQ. Between the trimmed V and J ends, which lost 4 bases and 6 bases, there was a span of 11 bases. The CDR3 is 14 residues long. The CDR3 loop reads CASSPAIVANVLTF. In nucleotides, the CDR3 is TGCGCCAGCAGCCCCGCAATCGTGGCCAACGTCCTGACTTTC.

Points on this clonotype: Relative to the germline gene, one junction end is altered; a read error may explain this. The chain combines TRBV6-1 with TRBJ1-2; D is possibly TRBD1 (5 bases). This CDR3 spans 11 amino acids. Germline loops: CDR1 MNHNS, CDR2 SASEGT. CDR3 sequence: CGATFNCGYTF. The CDR3 DNA reads TGCGGGGCAACTTTTAACTGTGGCTACACCTTC.

This clonotype was seen only once. V usage is TRBV6-2 or TRBV6-3 and J usage is TRBJ2-5, with D possibly matching TRBD2 (6 bases). The V end lost 2 bases, the J end lost 1 base, and 23 bases lay between the germline ends. The CDR3 totals 19 residues. Germline-derived CDR1 and CDR2 are MNHEY and SVGEGT. CDR3 coding DNA: TGTGCCAGCAGTTACCCCTCACTGGCGGGGCCCGGGTTCCAAGAGACCCAGTACTTC. It codes for CASSYPSLAGPGFQETQYF.

This clonotype was found a few times. The genes are TRBV12-3 or TRBV12-4 and TRBJ1-2, with TRBD1 as a possible D gene (5 bases). V lost 4 bases and J lost 8, with 17 bases in between. This CDR3 region has 14 residues. The CDR3 bases are TGTGCCAGCAGTTCCCGGGACCTAAGGGCAGGCTACACCTTC. Its translation is CASSSRDLRAGYTF.

This clonotype has only a few counts. The rearrangement joins TRBV7-2 to TRBJ2-7; D perhaps matches TRBD2 (6 bases). This CDR3 has 15 residues. CDR1 and CDR2 from the germline V gene are SGHTA and FQGNSA. Trimming stripped 3 bases from V and 2 bases from J, with 14 bases between. As DNA, the CDR3 is TGTGCCAGCAGCTTTATGGGGTCGGGGGCCTACGAGCAGTACTTC. Its protein product is CASSFMGSGAYEQYF.

J is TRBJ2-3 and V is TRBV11-2; maybe TRBD2 (6 bases). The CDR3 runs to 14 residues. Per germline, CDR1 SGHAT and CDR2 FQNNGV. The V and J ends lost 9 bases and 4 bases respectively, with 17 bases between them. The CDR3 region is CASLLTGVADTQYF. DNA for the CDR3: TGTGCCAGTTTATTAACGGGGGTAGCAGATACGCAGTATTTT.

In this sample, this clonotype turned up many times. The chain joins TRBV4-3 to TRBJ2-7; TRBD1 aligns across 9 bases. Germline V gene sequence: CDR1 LGHNA, CDR2 YSLEER. This CDR3 spans 17 amino acids. Germline trimming cut 0 bases from V and 7 bases from J; bases unmatched to any gene: 13. CDR3 sequence reads: CASSQETGGHLGSEQYF. The CDR3 bases are TGCGCCAGCAGCCAAGAAACAGGGGGCCACTTAGGTTCTGAGCAGTACTTC.

In its sample, this clonotype was seen a few times. The CDR3 region is CASSFYNSPLHF. For the CDR3, the DNA is TGTGCCAGCAGTTTCTACAATTCACCCCTCCACTTT. V and J are TRBV27 and TRBJ1-6; D remains unclear. CDR1 and CDR2 from the germline V gene are MNHEY and SMNVEV (reference sequence). The V gene lost 3 bases and the J gene lost 7 bases, with 4 bases spanning the gap. The CDR3 extends over 12 amino acids.

This clonotype was counted only a few times. Here the CDR3 reads CASSLLGAGGEETQYF. The CDR3 DNA is TGTGCCAGCAGCTTACTGGGGGCGGGGGGGGAGGAGACCCAGTACTTC. The J gene is TRBJ2-4, the V gene TRBV7-2, with 9 bases lining up with TRBD2. Judging by the DNA end, TRBJ2-5 fits better; the J call may be wrong. CDR3 length: 16 amino acids. Germline V gene sequence: CDR1 SGHTA, CDR2 FQGNSA.

The V call is TRBV20-1, the J call TRBJ2-1, with D possibly matching TRBD2 (5 bases). In germline, CDR1 is DFQATT, CDR2 SNEGSKA (reference sequence). The CDR3 length is 12 residues. V lost 3 bases to trimming and J lost 4 bases, with 7 bases between them. The CDR3 is CSASGDYNEQFF. DNA for the CDR3: TGCAGTGCTAGCGGGGATTACAATGAGCAGTTCTTC.